These 9 T cell receptor beta chains came from one sample sequenced in a study of control samples from healthy donors and cancer patients (dated by TCRdb to about 2020). Libraries were constructed by the immunoSEQ multiplex PCR assay. The immuneACCESS repertoire file appears here via TCRdb, limited to in-frame rearrangements. These files lack a portion of the clones; in checked studies, under half of the deficit traces to unresolved V genes, and the cause of the others is not known. This sample comprises 90,000 or so clones, around 90% of them detected only once. The leading ten clones occupy about an eighth of the sample. The specimen was blood. These TCRs come from a woman aged 65 to 85 in good health.

The chain joins TRBV14 to TRBJ2-5; 10 bases are a match to TRBD2. The J segment lost 4 bases and the V segment lost 6 bases, leaving 5 bases of the junction unmatched. This CDR3 comprises 14 residues. CDR1 is SGHDN and CDR2 is FVKESK in the germline V gene. The CDR3 coding sequence is TGTGCCAGCAGGCCTAGCGGGAGTAGAGAGACCCAGTACTTC. Encoded protein: CASRPSGSRETQYF.

The rearrangement links TRBV7-2 to TRBJ1-5, with D hard to call. V was shortened by 1 base and J by 8 bases, with 9 bases between the two germline ends. The germline CDR1 and CDR2 sequences are SGHTA and FQGNSA. This CDR3 comprises 13 residues. CDR3 region: CASSLDLGEPQHF. CDR3 DNA: TGTGCCAGCAGCTTAGACCTGGGAGAGCCCCAGCATTTT. Full variable domain (outside the CDR3, taken from reference TRBV7-2 and TRBJ1-5): GAGVSQSPSNKVTEKGKDVELRCDPISGHTALYWYRQSLGQGLEFLIYFQGNSAPDKSGLPSDRFSAERTGGSVSTLTIQRTQQEDSAVYLCASSLDLGEPQHFGDGTRLSIL.

J is TRBJ2-7 and V is TRBV6-5; TRBD1 aligns across 8 bases. Unmatched junction bases numbered 10, after V lost 11 bases and J lost 7 bases. This CDR3 has 12 amino acids. Looked up from germline, CDR1 is MNHEY and CDR2 is SVGAGI. The CDR3 is CASTGALVEQYF. For the CDR3, the DNA is TGTGCCTCGACAGGGGCGTTAGTGGAGCAGTACTTC.

To note about this clone: The junction departs from germline at one end; a sequencing error may be responsible. The chain couples TRBV2 to TRBJ2-1; the match to TRBD2 covers 12 bases. Looked up from germline, CDR1 is SNHLY and CDR2 is FYNNEI. The CDR3 is made up of 17 amino acids. The CDR3 sequence: CASREGLAGLMWNEQFF. The CDR3 nucleotides are TGTGCCAGCAGAGAAGGACTAGCGGGGTTAATGTGGAATGAGCAGTTCTTC.

The chain is built from TRBV5-1 and TRBJ1-6; D remains unclear. V lost 4 bases to trimming and J lost 7 bases, with 6 bases between them. The CDR3 covers 12 residues. CDR1 is SGHRS and CDR2 is YFSETQ in the germline V gene. The CDR3 reads CASSPGNSPLHF. Written as DNA, the CDR3 is TGCGCCAGCAGCCCGGGAAATTCACCCCTCCACTTT.

The V call is TRBV18, the J call TRBJ1-6; D unclear. The CDR3 runs 14 residues. V lost 5 bases and J lost 7, with 12 bases in between. Per germline, CDR1 KGHSH and CDR2 LQKENI. In DNA form, the CDR3 reads TGTGCCAGCTCAATCACCGAAGAAAATTCACCCCTCCACTTT. Its translation is CASSITEENSPLHF.

The chain employs TRBV6-2 or TRBV6-3 and TRBJ1-2; D call uncertain. Germline assignment: CDR1 MNHEY and CDR2 SVGEGT. The CDR3 is made up of 15 amino acids. Trimming stripped 10 bases from V and 0 bases from J, with 18 bases between. The CDR3 is CATTPEASANYGYTF. CDR3 sequence (DNA): TGTGCCACCACCCCGGAGGCTTCAGCTAACTATGGCTACACCTTC.

This rearrangement joins TRBV14 to TRBJ2-7; TRBD2 matches 8 bases. This CDR3 spans 15 amino acids. Germline CDR1 is SGHDN and CDR2 is FVKESK. Trimming at V came to 4 bases and at J to 6 bases, leaving 11 bases not matched to a gene. The CDR3, as DNA: TGTGCCAGCAGCCGTTCGGGACTAGGCTCGAGCGAGCAGTACTTC. Translating gives CASSRSGLGSSEQYF.

The V call is TRBV12-3 or TRBV12-4, the J call TRBJ1-6, with TRBD1 matching 7 bases. This CDR3 spans 13 amino acids. V shed 6 bases and J 9 bases; nucleotides not matched to a gene: 5. DNA for the CDR3: TGTGCCAGCAGCCGCCGACAGGGTTCACCCCTCCACTTT. As protein: CASSRRQGSPLHF.